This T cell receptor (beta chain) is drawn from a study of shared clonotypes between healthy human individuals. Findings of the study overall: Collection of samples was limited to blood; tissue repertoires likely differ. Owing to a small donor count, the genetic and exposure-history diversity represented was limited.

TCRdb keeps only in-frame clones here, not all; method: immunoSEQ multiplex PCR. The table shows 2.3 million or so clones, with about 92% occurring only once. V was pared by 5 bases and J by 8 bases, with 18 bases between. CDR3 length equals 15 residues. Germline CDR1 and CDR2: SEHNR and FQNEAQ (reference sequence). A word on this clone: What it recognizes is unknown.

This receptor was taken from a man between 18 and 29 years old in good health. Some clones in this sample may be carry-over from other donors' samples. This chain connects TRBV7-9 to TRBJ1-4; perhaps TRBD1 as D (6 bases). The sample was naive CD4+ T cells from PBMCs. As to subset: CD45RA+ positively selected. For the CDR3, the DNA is TGTGCCAGCAGCCCCTTCAGGGGCGGGGGGGAAAAACTGTTTTTT. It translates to CASSPFRGGGEKLFF.